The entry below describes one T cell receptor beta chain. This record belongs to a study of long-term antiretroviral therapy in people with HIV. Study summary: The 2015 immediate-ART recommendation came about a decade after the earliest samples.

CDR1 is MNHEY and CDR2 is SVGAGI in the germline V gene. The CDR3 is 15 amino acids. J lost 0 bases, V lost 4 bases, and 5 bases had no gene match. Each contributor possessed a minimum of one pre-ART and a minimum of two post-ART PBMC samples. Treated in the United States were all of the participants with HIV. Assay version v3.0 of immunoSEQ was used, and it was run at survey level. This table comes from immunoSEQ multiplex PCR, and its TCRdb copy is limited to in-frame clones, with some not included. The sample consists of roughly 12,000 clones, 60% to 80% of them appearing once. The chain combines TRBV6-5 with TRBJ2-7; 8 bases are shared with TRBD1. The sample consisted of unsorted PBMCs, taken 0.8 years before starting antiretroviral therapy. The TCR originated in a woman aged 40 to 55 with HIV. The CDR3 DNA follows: TGTGCCAGCAGTTTCGGACAGGGACCCTCCTACGAGCAGTACTTC. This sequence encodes CASSFGQGPSYEQYF.